Listed here are 12 T cell receptor beta chains from one sample, sequenced in a study of shared clonotypes between healthy human individuals. TCRdb's copy holds only in-frame clones and misses some; the assay was immunoSEQ multiplex PCR. Of about 480,000 clones detected, around 79% appear once; the ten largest clones hold 12%. Sequenced: PBMCs. These receptors all stem from a woman in her forties in good health. Some clones in this sample may be carry-over from other donors' samples.

This clone showed up just a few times. This chain joins TRBV5-5 and TRBJ2-1; 8 bases map to TRBD2. Germline CDR1 is SGHKS and CDR2 is YYEKEE (reference sequence). The CDR3 sequence is 15 residues long. V trimming: 4 bases; J trimming: 4 bases; junction bases outside the gene matches: 7. CDR3 amino acids: CASSLTGGGYNEQFF. In DNA, the CDR3 is TGTGCCAGCAGCCTTACTGGCGGGGGGTACAATGAGCAGTTCTTC.

With respect to this clone: Other DNA sequences from this sample encode an identical CDR3 as well. The V call is TRBV7-3, the J call TRBJ2-2; D is tentatively TRBD1 or TRBD2 (6 bases each). V gave up 1 base and J gave up 3 bases, with 9 bases separating them. The length of the CDR3 is 15 residues. Per the germline V gene, CDR1 is SGHTA and CDR2 is FQGTGA. The CDR3 region has the DNA TGTGCCAGCAGCTTAAGGGGGGCGGACACCGGGGAGCTGTTTTTT. This sequence encodes CASSLRGADTGELFF. The variable domain in full, completed from reference TRBV7-3 and TRBJ2-2, reads GAGVSQTPSNKVTEKGKYVELRCDPISGHTALYWYRQSLGQGPEFLIYFQGTGAADDSGLPNDRFFAVRPEGSVSTLKIQRTERGDSAVYLCASSLRGADTGELFFGEGSRLTVL.

The chain is built from TRBV11-2 and TRBJ2-1, with TRBD2 matching over 11 bases. Germline V gives CDR1 SGHAT, CDR2 FQNNGV. Losses at the gene ends were 3 bases for V and 14 bases for J; bases not matched to a gene: 6. The CDR3 covers 13 residues. The CDR3 DNA is TGTGCCAGCAGCTTGGGACTAGCGGTGAGGAAGTTCTTC. Its translation is CASSLGLAVRKFF.

CDR3 amino acids: CASSQTGLPSQETQYF. The CDR3 DNA reads TGCGCCAGCAGCCAAACCGGACTACCTTCCCAAGAGACCCAGTACTTC. The V and J genes are TRBV4-1 and TRBJ2-5; a weak D match, TRBD2 (6 bases). Germline CDR1 reads MGHRA; CDR2 reads YSYEKL. Trimming took 2 bases from V and 1 from J, leaving 14 bases between them. The CDR3 spans 16 residues.

The genes are TRBV11-2 and TRBJ1-6, with D maybe TRBD1 (6 bases). V was pared by 3 bases and J by 12 bases, with 15 bases between. Germline-derived CDR1 and CDR2 are SGHAT and FQNNGV. The CDR3 is 14 residues long. This chain's CDR3 is CASSFRDGQLPLHF. CDR3 in DNA: TGTGCCAGCAGCTTTCGGGACGGACAGTTACCCCTCCACTTT.

The chain recombines TRBV4-2 with TRBJ2-3; D is undetermined. Germline V CDR1 and CDR2: LGHNA, YNFKEQ. The ends were cut back, 4 bases at V and 2 bases at J, with 13 bases in the middle. The CDR3 totals 15 residues. In DNA, the CDR3 is TGTGCCAGCAGCCCGCAGGTGGGCTTCACAGATACGCAGTATTTT. Amino acid sequence: CASSPQVGFTDTQYF.

This clone has only one observation. The chain has TRBV9 and TRBJ2-3; TRBD1 matches 7 bases. The CDR3 runs to 15 residues. Trimming cost V 6 bases and J 2 bases; bases outside gene matches: 9. CDR1 and CDR2 from the germline V gene are SGDLS and YYNGEE. The CDR3 DNA follows: TGTGCCAGCACCCCCACACAGGGGTTCACAGATACGCAGTATTTT. As protein: CASTPTQGFTDTQYF.

The genes are TRBV25-1 and TRBJ2-2; 8 bases are shared with TRBD1. With 8 bases clipped from V and 4 bases from J, the junction kept 6 bases outside the gene matches. Germline V gene data show CDR1 as MGHDK and CDR2 as SYGVNS. This CDR3 spans 14 amino acids. The DNA for the CDR3 is TGTGCCAGCGGGGACAGGATGAGCACCGGGGAGCTGTTTTTT. Amino acid sequence: CASGDRMSTGELFF.

CDR3: CASSVGLAGGRTGELFF. The CDR3 DNA reads as TGTGCCAGCAGCGTAGGACTAGCGGGAGGTCGGACCGGGGAGCTGTTTTTT. The chain recombines TRBV9 with TRBJ2-2, with 13 bases fitting TRBD2. V shed 0 bases and J 5 bases; nucleotides not matched to a gene: 4. Germline-derived CDR1 and CDR2 are SGDLS and YYNGEE. The CDR3 covers 17 residues.

The CDR3 spells CASRRRDRETQYF. DNA of the CDR3: TGTGCCAGCAGACGGCGGGACCGTGAGACCCAGTACTTC. This chain uses TRBV6-5 with TRBJ2-5; a weak D match, TRBD2 (6 bases). This CDR3 has 13 amino acids. Trimming removed 6 bases from V and 5 bases from J, with 13 bases in between. Germline-derived CDR1 and CDR2 are MNHEY and SVGAGI.

The genes are TRBV28 and TRBJ1-2; D remains ambiguous. CDR1 is MDHEN and CDR2 is SYDVKM in the germline V gene. The germline V and J ends were trimmed by 2 bases and 4 bases, with 5 bases remaining between them. CDR3 length equals 12 residues. The CDR3 DNA follows: TGTGCCAGCAGTTTAACAGTCTATGGCTACACCTTC. This translates into CASSLTVYGYTF.

The chain's CDR3 is CATSDTSDDEQFF. In DNA form, the CDR3 reads TGTGCCACCTCGGACACTAGCGACGATGAGCAGTTCTTC. V usage is TRBV19 and J usage is TRBJ2-1; 7 positions match TRBD2. The CDR3 extends over 13 amino acids. Per germline, CDR1 LNHDA and CDR2 SQIVND (reference sequence). With V trimmed by 10 bases and J by 8 bases, 11 bases remained unmatched.